This T cell receptor beta chain was observed in a study of blood T cells in healthy people across ages. Findings of the study overall: Investigators treated diversity estimates from one million T cells as underestimates.

This CDR3 is built from 18 residues. Trimming cost V 2 bases and J 4 bases, with 18 bases left between them. CDR1 SGHTA and CDR2 FQGNSA come from the germline V gene. Alongside a J-beta primer mix, a sample-barcoded 5' primer served in a second PCR lasting 7 to 11 cycles. TCRdb independently ran MiXCR on the 5' RACE reads; one entry per CDR3 protein. The sample has some 550,000 distinct CDR3 sequences, around 50% seen once. This clonotype was counted between two and nine times. Its antigen is as yet unknown. This chain connects TRBV7-2 to TRBJ2-6; D call uncertain. The sample consisted of blood. The clonotype comes from a man at least 80 years old in good health. The CDR3 bases are TGTGCCAGCAGCTTAAACGCTGCTGGGTCGGCGGGGGCCAACGTCCTGACTTTC. This translates into CASSLNAAGSAGANVLTF.